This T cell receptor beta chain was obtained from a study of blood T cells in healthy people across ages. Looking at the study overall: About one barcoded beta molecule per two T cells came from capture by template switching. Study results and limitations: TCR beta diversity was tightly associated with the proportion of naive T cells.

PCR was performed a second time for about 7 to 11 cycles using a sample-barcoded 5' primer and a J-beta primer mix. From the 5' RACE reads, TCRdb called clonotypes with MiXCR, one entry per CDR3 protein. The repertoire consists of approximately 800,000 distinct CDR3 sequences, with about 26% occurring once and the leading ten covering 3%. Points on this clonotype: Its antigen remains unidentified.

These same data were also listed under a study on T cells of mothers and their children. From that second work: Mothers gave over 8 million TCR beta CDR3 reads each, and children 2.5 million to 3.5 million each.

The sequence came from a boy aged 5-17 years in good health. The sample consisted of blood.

This CDR3 is CSARGERGRIETQYF. The CDR3 nucleotides read TGCAGTGCTAGAGGGGAGAGGGGGAGAATAGAGACCCAGTACTTC. This sequence joins TRBV20-1 and TRBJ2-5; a weak D match, TRBD1 (6 bases). V was pared by 1 base and J by 4 bases, with 16 bases between. The germline gives CDR1 DFQATT, CDR2 SNEGSKA (reference sequence). This CDR3 is 15 amino acids long.